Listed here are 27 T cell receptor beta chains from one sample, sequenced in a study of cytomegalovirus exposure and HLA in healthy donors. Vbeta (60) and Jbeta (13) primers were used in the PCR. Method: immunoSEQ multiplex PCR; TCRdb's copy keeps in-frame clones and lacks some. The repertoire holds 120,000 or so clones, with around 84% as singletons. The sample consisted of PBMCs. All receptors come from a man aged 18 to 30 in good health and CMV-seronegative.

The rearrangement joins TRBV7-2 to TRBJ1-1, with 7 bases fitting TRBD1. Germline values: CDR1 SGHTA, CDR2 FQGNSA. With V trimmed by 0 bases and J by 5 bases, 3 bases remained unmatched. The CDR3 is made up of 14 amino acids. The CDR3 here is CASSLATGRTEAFF. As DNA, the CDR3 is TGTGCCAGCAGCTTAGCGACAGGGAGGACTGAAGCTTTCTTT.

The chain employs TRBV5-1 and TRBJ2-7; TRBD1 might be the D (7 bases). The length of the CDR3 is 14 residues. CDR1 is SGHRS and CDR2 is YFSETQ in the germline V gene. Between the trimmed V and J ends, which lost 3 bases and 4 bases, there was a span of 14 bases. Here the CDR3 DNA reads TGCGCCAGCAGCTGGGCGACAGGGAGGTACGAGCAGTACTTC. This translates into CASSWATGRYEQYF. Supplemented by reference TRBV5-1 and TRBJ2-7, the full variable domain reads KAGVTQTPRYLIKTRGQQVTLSCSPISGHRSVSWYQQTPGQGLQFLFEYFSETQRNKGNFPGRFSGRQFSNSRSEMNVSTLELGDSALYLCASSWATGRYEQYFGPGTRLTVT.

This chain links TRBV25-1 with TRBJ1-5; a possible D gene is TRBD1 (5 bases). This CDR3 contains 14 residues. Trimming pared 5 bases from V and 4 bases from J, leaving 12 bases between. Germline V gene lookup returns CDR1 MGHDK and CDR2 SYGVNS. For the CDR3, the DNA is TGTGCCAGCAGTAGGCGGGGACGGAATCAGCCCCAGCATTTT. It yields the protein CASSRRGRNQPQHF.

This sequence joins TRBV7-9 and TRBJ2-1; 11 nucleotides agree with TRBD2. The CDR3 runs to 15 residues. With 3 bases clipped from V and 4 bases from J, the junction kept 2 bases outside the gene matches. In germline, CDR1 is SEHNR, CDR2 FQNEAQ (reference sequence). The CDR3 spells CASSLGTSGYNEQFF. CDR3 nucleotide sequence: TGTGCCAGCAGCTTGGGGACTAGCGGTTACAATGAGCAGTTCTTC.

The CDR3 sequence: CASSVNTGPGYEQYF. The CDR3 DNA is TGTGCCAGCAGCGTAAATACAGGGCCGGGGTACGAGCAGTACTTC. The chain couples TRBV9 to TRBJ2-5; possible D gene TRBD1, 6 bases. The J call is in doubt because the DNA end fits TRBJ2-7 better. The CDR3 has 15 amino acids. The V gene's germline CDR1 is SGDLS and CDR2 YYNGEE.

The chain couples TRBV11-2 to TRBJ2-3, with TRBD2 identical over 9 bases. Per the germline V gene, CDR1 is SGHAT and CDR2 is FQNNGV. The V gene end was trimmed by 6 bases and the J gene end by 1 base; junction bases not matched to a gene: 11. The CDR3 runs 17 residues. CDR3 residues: CASSRVRRGGGTDTQYF. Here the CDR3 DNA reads TGTGCCAGCAGTCGTGTGCGGCGGGGGGGCGGCACAGATACGCAGTATTTT.

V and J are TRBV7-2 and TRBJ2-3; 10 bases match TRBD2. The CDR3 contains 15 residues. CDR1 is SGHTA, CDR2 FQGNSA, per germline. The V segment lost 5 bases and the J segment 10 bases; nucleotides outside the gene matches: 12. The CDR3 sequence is CASSQRNLAGGPQYF. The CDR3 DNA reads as TGTGCCAGCAGCCAGAGAAATTTAGCGGGGGGCCCGCAGTATTTT.

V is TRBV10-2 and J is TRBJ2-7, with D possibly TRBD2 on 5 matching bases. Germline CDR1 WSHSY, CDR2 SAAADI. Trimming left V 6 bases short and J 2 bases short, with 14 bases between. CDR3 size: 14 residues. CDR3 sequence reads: CASSPQAETYEQYF. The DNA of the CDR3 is TGCGCCAGCAGCCCTCAAGCGGAGACCTACGAGCAGTACTTC.

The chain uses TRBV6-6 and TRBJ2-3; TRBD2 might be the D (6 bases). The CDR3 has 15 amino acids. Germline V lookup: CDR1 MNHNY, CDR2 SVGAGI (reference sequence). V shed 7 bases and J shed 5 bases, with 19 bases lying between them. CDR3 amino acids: CASTKGAGTGDTQYF. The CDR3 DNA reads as TGTGCCAGCACCAAAGGGGCGGGGACGGGAGATACGCAGTATTTT.

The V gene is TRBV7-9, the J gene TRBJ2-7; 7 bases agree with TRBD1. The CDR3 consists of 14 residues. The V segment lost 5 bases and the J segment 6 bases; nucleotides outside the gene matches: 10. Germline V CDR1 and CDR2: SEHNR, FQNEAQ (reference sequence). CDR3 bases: TGTGCCAGCAGCAGCTTACAGGGGACCTCCGAGCAGTACTTC. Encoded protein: CASSSLQGTSEQYF.

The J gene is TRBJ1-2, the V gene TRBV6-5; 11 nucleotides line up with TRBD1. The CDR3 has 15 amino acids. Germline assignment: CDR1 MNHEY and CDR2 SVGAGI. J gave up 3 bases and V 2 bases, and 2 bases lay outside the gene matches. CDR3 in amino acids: CASSYPGQGDYGYTF. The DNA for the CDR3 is TGTGCCAGCAGTTACCCGGGACAGGGGGACTATGGCTACACCTTC.

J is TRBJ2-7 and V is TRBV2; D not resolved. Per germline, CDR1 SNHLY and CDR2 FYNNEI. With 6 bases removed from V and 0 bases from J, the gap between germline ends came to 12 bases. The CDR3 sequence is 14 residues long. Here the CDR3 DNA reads TGTGCCAGCAGCCAAGGCCCAGGCTCCTACGAGCAGTACTTC. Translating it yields CASSQGPGSYEQYF.

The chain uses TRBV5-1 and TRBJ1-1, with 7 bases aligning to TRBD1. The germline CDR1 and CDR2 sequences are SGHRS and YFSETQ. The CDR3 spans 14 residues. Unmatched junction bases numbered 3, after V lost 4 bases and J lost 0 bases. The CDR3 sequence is CASSLTGMNTEAFF. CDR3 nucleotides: TGCGCCAGCAGCCTGACAGGGATGAACACTGAAGCTTTCTTT.

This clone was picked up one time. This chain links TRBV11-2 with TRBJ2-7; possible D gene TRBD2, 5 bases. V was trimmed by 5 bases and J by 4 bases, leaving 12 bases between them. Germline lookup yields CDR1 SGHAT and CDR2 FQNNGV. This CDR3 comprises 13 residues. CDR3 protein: CASSLPGSYEQYF. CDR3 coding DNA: TGTGCCAGCAGCCTCCCGGGGAGTTACGAGCAGTACTTC.

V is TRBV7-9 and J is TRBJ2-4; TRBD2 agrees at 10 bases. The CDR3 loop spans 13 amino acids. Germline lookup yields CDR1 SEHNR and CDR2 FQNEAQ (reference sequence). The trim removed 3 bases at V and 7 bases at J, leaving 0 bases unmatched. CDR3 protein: CASSLTSGNIQYF. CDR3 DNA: TGTGCCAGCAGCTTGACTAGCGGGAACATTCAGTACTTC.

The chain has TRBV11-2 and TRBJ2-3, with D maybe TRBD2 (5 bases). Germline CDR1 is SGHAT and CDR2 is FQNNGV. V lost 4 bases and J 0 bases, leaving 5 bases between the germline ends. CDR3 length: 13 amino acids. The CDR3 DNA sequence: TGTGCCAGCAGCTCGGGGAGCACAGATACGCAGTATTTT. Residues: CASSSGSTDTQYF.

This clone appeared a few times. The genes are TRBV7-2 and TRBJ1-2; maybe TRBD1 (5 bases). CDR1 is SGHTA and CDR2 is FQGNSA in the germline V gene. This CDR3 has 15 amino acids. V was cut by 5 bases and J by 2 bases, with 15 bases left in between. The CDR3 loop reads CASSPYGRVNYGYTF. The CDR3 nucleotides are TGTGCCAGCAGCCCATATGGCAGGGTAAACTATGGCTACACCTTC.

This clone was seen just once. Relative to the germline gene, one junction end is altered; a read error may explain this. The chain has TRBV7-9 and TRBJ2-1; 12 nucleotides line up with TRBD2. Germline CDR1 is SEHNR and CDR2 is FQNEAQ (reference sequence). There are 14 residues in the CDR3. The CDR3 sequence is CASSLAGGWNEQFF. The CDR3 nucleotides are TGTGCCAGCAGCCTAGCGGGGGGGTGGAATGAGCAGTTCTTC.

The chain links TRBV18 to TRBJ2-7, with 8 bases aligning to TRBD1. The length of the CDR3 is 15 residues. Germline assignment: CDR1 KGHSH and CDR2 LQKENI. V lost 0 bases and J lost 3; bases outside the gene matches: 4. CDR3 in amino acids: CASSPPGTGLYEQYF. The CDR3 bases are TGTGCCAGCTCACCACCAGGGACAGGCCTCTACGAGCAGTACTTC. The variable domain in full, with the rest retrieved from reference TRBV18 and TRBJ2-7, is NAGVMQNPRHLVRRRGQEARLRCSPMKGHSHVYWYRQLPEEGLKFMVYLQKENIIDESGMPKERFSAEFPKEGPSILRIQQVVRGDSAAYFCASSPPGTGLYEQYFGPGTRLTVT.

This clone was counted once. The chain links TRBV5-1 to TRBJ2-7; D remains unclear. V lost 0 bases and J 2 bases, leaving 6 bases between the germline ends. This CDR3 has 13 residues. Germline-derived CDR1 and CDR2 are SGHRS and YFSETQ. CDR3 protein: CASSLEQPYEQYF. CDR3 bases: TGCGCCAGCAGCTTGGAACAGCCCTACGAGCAGTACTTC.

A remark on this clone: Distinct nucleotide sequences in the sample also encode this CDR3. The CDR3 here is CASSRSGGAGNEQFF. The CDR3 DNA follows: TGTGCCAGCAGCCGGAGCGGGGGGGCGGGGAATGAGCAGTTCTTC. This chain connects TRBV14 to TRBJ2-1, with TRBD2 matching 10 bases. CDR3 length equals 15 residues. Germline lookup yields CDR1 SGHDN and CDR2 FVKESK. The junction had 7 bases not matched to a gene; V was cut back by 4 bases and J by 7 bases.

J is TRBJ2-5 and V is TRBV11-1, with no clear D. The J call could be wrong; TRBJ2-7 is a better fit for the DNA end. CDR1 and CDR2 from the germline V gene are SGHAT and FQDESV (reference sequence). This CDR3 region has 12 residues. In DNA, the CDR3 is TGTGCCAGCAGCTTATCCATCTACGAGCAGTACTTC. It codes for CASSLSIYEQYF.

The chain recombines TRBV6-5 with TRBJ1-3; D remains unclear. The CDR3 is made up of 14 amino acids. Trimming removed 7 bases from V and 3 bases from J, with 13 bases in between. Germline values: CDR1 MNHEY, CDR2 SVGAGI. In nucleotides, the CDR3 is TGTGCCAGCACTTCGTGGCCCAGTGGAAACACCATATATTTT. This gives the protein CASTSWPSGNTIYF.

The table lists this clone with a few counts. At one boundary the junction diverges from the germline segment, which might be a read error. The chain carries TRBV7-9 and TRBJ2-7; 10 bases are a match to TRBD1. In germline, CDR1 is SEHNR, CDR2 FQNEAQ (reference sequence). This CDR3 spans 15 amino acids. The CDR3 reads CSSSLRQGASVEQYF. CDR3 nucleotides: TGTTCCAGCAGCTTGAGACAGGGGGCTTCTGTCGAGCAGTACTTC.

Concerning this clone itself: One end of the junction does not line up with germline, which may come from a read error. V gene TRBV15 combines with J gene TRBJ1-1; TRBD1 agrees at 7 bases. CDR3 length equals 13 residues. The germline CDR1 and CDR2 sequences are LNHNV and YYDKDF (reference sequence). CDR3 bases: TGTGCCACCAGCGGAGACCGACAGGGCGTAGCTTTCTTT. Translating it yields CATSGDRQGVAFF.

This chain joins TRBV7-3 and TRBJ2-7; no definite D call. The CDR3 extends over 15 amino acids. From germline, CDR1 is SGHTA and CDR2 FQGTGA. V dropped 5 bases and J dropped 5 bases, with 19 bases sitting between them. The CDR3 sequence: CASSVDDTLVNEQYF. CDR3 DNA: TGTGCCAGCAGCGTGGATGACACCCTGGTCAACGAGCAGTACTTC.

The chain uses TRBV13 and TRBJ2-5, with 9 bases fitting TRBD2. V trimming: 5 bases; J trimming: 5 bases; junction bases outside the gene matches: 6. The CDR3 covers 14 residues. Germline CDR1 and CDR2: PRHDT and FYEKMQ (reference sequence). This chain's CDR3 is CASSIVAGVETQYF. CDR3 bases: TGTGCCAGCAGCATCGTAGCGGGGGTCGAGACCCAGTACTTC.